Below, 8 T cell receptor beta chains from the same sample are listed, as sequenced in a study of shared clonotypes between healthy human individuals (TCRdb year 2020). Libraries came from the immunoSEQ multiplex PCR assay. This is the immuneACCESS table as TCRdb keeps it, with only in-frame sequences that have V and J called. A part of the clones is gone; compared with another copy, unresolved V genes explain less than half, and the rest is unexplained. This sample comprises around 990,000 clones, 70% to 80% of them detected only once. The top ten clones comprise 0.89% of the sample. Sequencing was performed on memory CD4+ T cells from PBMCs. The cell subset or site label for this specimen denotes: CD45RA-negative fraction. Source of these receptors: a young man in good health. Some clones in this sample may be carry-over from other donors' samples.

Concerning this clone itself: This CDR3 is also generated by other DNA sequences in the sample. The rearrangement uses TRBV20-1 and TRBJ2-7, with a weak D call TRBD1 (6 bases). Germline-derived CDR1 and CDR2 are DFQATT and SNEGSKA (reference sequence). The V and J ends lost 6 bases and 3 bases respectively, with 9 bases between them. This CDR3 contains 11 residues. CDR3 residues: CSARDNYEQYF. The CDR3 nucleotides read TGCAGTGCCAGGGACAACTACGAGCAGTACTTC.

The CDR3 spells CASSGTGGLDEQYF. The CDR3 bases are TGCGCCAGCAGCGGGACAGGGGGCTTGGACGAGCAGTACTTC. The J gene is TRBJ2-7, the V gene TRBV5-1; 12 bases are shared with TRBD1. Trimming removed 4 bases from V and 5 bases from J; junction bases left unmatched: 4. The CDR3 is 14 amino acids. Germline values: CDR1 SGHRS, CDR2 YFSETQ.

The rearrangement uses TRBV10-1 and TRBJ2-1; the match to TRBD2 covers 7 bases. J was trimmed by 0 bases and V by 11 bases; bases with no gene match: 13. There are 16 residues in the CDR3. Germline V lookup: CDR1 WNHNN, CDR2 SYGVQD (reference sequence). The CDR3 loop reads CAEGGREEVSYNEQFF. In nucleotides, the CDR3 is TGCGCCGAAGGTGGGAGGGAGGAAGTCTCCTACAATGAGCAGTTCTTC.

This clone showed up just once. V and J are TRBV5-6 and TRBJ2-3; 8 nucleotides agree with TRBD2. This CDR3 spans 17 amino acids. Germline V lookup: CDR1 SGHDT, CDR2 YYEEEE. V trimming: 5 bases; J trimming: 0 bases; junction bases outside the gene matches: 11. As DNA, the CDR3 is TGTGCCAGCAGGTCTATTATAACTAGCGGAAGCACAGATACGCAGTATTTT. Amino acids: CASRSIITSGSTDTQYF.

This sequence joins TRBV11-1 and TRBJ1-2, with TRBD1 as a possible D gene (5 bases). V was clipped by 8 bases and J by 3 bases, with 10 bases between them. The CDR3 has 12 residues. Germline V gives CDR1 SGHAT, CDR2 FQDESV (reference sequence). This chain's CDR3 is CASGTGDYGYTF. As DNA, the CDR3 is TGTGCCAGCGGGACGGGGGACTATGGCTACACCTTC.

The rearrangement uses TRBV28 and TRBJ1-1, with 7 positions matching TRBD1. CDR1 is MDHEN and CDR2 is SYDVKM in the germline V gene. J was trimmed by 1 base and V by 3 bases; bases with no gene match: 14. The CDR3 spans 18 residues. The CDR3 sequence: CASSFWPGGSNGNTEAFF. The CDR3 bases are TGTGCCAGCAGTTTCTGGCCAGGGGGTTCGAATGGGAACACTGAAGCTTTCTTT.

At least ten counts were recorded for this clone. V and J are TRBV25-1 and TRBJ1-6; weak D call: TRBD1 (6 bases). CDR3 size: 13 residues. Trimming stripped 4 bases from V and 7 bases from J, with 8 bases between. Per the germline V gene, CDR1 is MGHDK and CDR2 is SYGVNS. The CDR3 region has the DNA TGTGCCAGCAGTGTAACAGGGAATTCACCCCTCCACTTT. Translating gives CASSVTGNSPLHF. The full variable domain, its missing parts supplied by reference TRBV25-1 and TRBJ1-6, is EADIYQTPRYLVIGTGKKITLECSQTMGHDKMYWYQQDPGMELHLIHYSYGVNSTEKGDLSSESTVSRIRTEHFPLTLESARPSHTSQYLCASSVTGNSPLHFGNGTRLTVT.

The chain recombines TRBV28 with TRBJ2-2; 9 bases agree with TRBD1. Trimming removed 5 bases from V and 4 bases from J; junction bases left unmatched: 8. Germline CDR1 reads MDHEN; CDR2 reads SYDVKM. This CDR3 has 16 residues. As DNA, the CDR3 is TGTGCCAGCAGTCCCGCCCTGGGACAGGGCACCGGGGAGCTGTTTTTT. As protein: CASSPALGQGTGELFF.